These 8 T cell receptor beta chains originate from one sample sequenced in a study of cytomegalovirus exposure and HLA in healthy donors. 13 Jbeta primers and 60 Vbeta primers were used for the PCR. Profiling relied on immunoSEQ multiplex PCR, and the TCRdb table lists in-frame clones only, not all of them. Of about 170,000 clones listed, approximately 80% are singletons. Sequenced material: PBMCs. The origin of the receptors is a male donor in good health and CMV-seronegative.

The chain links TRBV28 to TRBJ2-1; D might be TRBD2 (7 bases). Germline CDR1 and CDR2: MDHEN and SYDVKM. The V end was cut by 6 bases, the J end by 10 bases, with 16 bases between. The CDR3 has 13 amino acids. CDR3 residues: CASRGGGAKEQFF. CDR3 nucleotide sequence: TGTGCCAGCAGAGGGGGGGGCGCGAAGGAGCAGTTCTTC.

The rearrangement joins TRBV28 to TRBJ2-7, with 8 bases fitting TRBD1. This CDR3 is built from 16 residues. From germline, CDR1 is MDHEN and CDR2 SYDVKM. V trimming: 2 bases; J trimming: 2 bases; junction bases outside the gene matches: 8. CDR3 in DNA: TGTGCCAGCAGTTTAGGGAGACAGGGGAGCACCTACGAGCAGTACTTC. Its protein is CASSLGRQGSTYEQYF. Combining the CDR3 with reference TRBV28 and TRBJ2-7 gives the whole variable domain DVKVTQSSRYLVKRTGEKVFLECVQDMDHENMFWYRQDPGLGLRLIYFSYDVKMKEKGDIPEGYSVSREKKERFSLILESASTNQTSMYLCASSLGRQGSTYEQYFGPGTRLTVT.

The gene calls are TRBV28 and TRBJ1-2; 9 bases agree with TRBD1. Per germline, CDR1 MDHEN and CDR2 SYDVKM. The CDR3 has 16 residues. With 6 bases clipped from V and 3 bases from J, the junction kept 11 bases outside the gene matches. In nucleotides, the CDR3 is TGTGCCAGCAGCTATCCTCCCGGGACAGGGTACTATGGCTACACCTTC. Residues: CASSYPPGTGYYGYTF.

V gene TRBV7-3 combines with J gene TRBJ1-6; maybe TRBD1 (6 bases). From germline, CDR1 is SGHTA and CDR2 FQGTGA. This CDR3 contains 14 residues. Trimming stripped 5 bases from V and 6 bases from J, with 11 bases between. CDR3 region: CASSPQGVNSPLHF. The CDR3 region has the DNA TGTGCCAGCAGCCCACAGGGAGTTAATTCACCCCTCCACTTT.

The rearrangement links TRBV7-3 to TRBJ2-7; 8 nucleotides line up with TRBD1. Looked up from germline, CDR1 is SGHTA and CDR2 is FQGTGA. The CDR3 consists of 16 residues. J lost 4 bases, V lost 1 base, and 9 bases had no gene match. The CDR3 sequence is CASSLRGGQGNYEQYF. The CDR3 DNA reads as TGTGCCAGCAGCTTAAGAGGTGGACAGGGTAATTACGAGCAGTACTTC. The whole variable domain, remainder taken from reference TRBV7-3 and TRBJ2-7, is GAGVSQTPSNKVTEKGKYVELRCDPISGHTALYWYRQSLGQGPEFLIYFQGTGAADDSGLPNDRFFAVRPEGSVSTLKIQRTERGDSAVYLCASSLRGGQGNYEQYFGPGTRLTVT.

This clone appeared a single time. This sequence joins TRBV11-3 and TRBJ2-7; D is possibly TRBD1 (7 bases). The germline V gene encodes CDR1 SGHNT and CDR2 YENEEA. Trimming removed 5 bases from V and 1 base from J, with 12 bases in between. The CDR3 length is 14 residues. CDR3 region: CASSPQGGSYEQYF. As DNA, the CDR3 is TGTGCCAGCAGCCCTCAGGGGGGATCCTACGAGCAGTACTTC.

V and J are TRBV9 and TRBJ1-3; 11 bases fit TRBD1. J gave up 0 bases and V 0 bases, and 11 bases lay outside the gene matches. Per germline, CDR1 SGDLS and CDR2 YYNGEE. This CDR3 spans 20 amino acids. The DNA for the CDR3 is TGTGCCAGCAGCGTAGATGGTGGACAGGGGGCGCGGGTCTCTGGAAACACCATATATTTT. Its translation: CASSVDGGQGARVSGNTIYF.

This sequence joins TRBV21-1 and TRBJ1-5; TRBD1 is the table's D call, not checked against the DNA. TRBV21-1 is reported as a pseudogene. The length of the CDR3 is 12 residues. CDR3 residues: CASYQGNQPQHF. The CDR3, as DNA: TGTGCCAGCTACCAGGGTAATCAGCCCCAGCATTTT.